Below are 22 T cell receptor beta chains sequenced from a single sample in a study of radiation and T cells in renal cell carcinoma. The time point is: baseline pretreatment blood. Treatment noted: 15 Gy SBRT to primary tumor, nephrectomy 4 weeks later. The method was immunoSEQ multiplex PCR; TCRdb's version includes in-frame clones alone and lacks a portion of them. The sample records about 140,000 clones, over 65% being singletons. The source material was blood, sampled from a patient whose treatment included radiotherapy and nephrectomy. These receptors all stem from a woman in her fifties or sixties with renal cell carcinoma.

This chain links TRBV7-2 with TRBJ1-1, with a weak D call TRBD1 (6 bases). Germline values: CDR1 SGHTA, CDR2 FQGNSA. Trimming took off 2 bases at V and 1 base at J, with 11 bases between the two ends. This CDR3 is built from 15 residues. For the CDR3, the DNA is TGTGCCAGCAGCTTAAAGTTACAGGGGAACACTGAAGCTTTCTTT. Its translation: CASSLKLQGNTEAFF.

V gene TRBV19 combines with J gene TRBJ2-1; D is perhaps TRBD2 (6 bases). V dropped 9 bases and J dropped 7 bases, with 19 bases sitting between them. The CDR3 length is 14 residues. The germline CDR1 and CDR2 sequences are LNHDA and SQIVND (reference sequence). CDR3 protein: CASRGWTGGNEQFF. Written as DNA, the CDR3 is TGTGCCAGCCGAGGGTGGACCGGGGGTAATGAGCAGTTCTTC.

This clone occurred once. This rearrangement joins TRBV10-3 to TRBJ1-2; 9 bases are shared with TRBD1. The CDR3 totals 13 residues. The germline V gene has CDR1 ENHRY and CDR2 SYGVKD. V trimming: 7 bases; J trimming: 2 bases; junction bases outside the gene matches: 2. The CDR3 reads CAITTGGNYGYTF. The CDR3 region has the DNA TGTGCCATCACCACAGGGGGCAACTATGGCTACACCTTC.

The chain recombines TRBV27 with TRBJ2-7, with 12 bases lining up with TRBD2. CDR1 is MNHEY, CDR2 SMNVEV, per germline (reference sequence). The CDR3 has 15 residues. Trimming at V came to 3 bases and at J to 7 bases, leaving 7 bases not matched to a gene. CDR3 sequence: CASSFAGTSGREQYF. CDR3 coding DNA: TGTGCCAGCAGTTTCGCCGGGACTAGCGGGCGGGAGCAGTACTTC.

CDR3 amino acids: CASSVTGGDEKLFF. The CDR3 DNA reads TGTGCCAGCAGCGTAACAGGGGGTGATGAAAAACTGTTTTTT. The rearrangement uses TRBV9 and TRBJ1-4, with 8 nucleotides matching TRBD1. CDR1 is SGDLS, CDR2 YYNGEE, per germline. Trimming cost V 1 base and J 6 bases; bases outside gene matches: 2. CDR3 length equals 14 residues.

V gene TRBV27 combines with J gene TRBJ2-3; the D gene is possibly TRBD2 (5 bases). From germline, CDR1 is MNHEY and CDR2 SMNVEV (reference sequence). The CDR3 totals 16 residues. V was cut by 5 bases and J by 0 bases, with 15 bases left in between. Here the CDR3 DNA reads TGTGCCAGCAGTCACCCTAGCTTCACCAGCACAGATACGCAGTATTTT. This gives the protein CASSHPSFTSTDTQYF.

The gene calls are TRBV7-8 and TRBJ2-1; D is possibly TRBD2 (5 bases). There are 15 residues in the CDR3. Per germline, CDR1 SGHVS and CDR2 FQNEAQ. Deletions cut 1 base from V and 5 bases from J, with 12 bases between. DNA for the CDR3: TGTGCCAGCAGCTTAGTCGGTCGAGCGGACAATGAGCAGTTCTTC. It is translated as CASSLVGRADNEQFF. The variable domain in full, completed from reference TRBV7-8 and TRBJ2-1, reads GAGVSQSPRYKVAKRGQDVALRCDPISGHVSLFWYQQALGQGPEFLTYFQNEAQLDKSGLPSDRFFAERPEGSVSTLKIQRTQQEDSAVYLCASSLVGRADNEQFFGPGTRLTVL.

CDR3 bases: TGTGCCAACCCCGCGACAGGAACTAATGAAAAACTGTTTTTT. Translated: CANPATGTNEKLFF. J is TRBJ1-4 and V is TRBV2; perhaps TRBD1 as D (6 bases). This CDR3 region has 14 residues. V lost 10 bases and J lost 1, with 13 bases in between. Germline V gene lookup returns CDR1 SNHLY and CDR2 FYNNEI.

The chain joins TRBV5-1 to TRBJ2-4; D is perhaps TRBD1 or TRBD2 (5 bases each). The CDR3 covers 15 residues. Per germline, CDR1 SGHRS and CDR2 YFSETQ. Trimming stripped 1 base from V and 5 bases from J, with 13 bases between. The CDR3, as DNA: TGCGCCAGCAGCTTGAGTCCGGGACCGGAAAACATTCAGTACTTC. Protein sequence: CASSLSPGPENIQYF.

V usage is TRBV4-3 and J usage is TRBJ2-1, with D perhaps matching TRBD2 (5 bases). This CDR3 spans 16 amino acids. Trimming took 0 bases from V and 0 from J, leaving 9 bases between them. Per germline, CDR1 LGHNA and CDR2 YSLEER. The CDR3 region has the DNA TGCGCCAGCAGCCAAGAGGGCGGGTTCTCCTACAATGAGCAGTTCTTC. Protein: CASSQEGGFSYNEQFF.

The J gene is TRBJ2-6, the V gene TRBV9; TRBD1 matches 7 bases. The CDR3 has 16 amino acids. In germline, CDR1 is SGDLS, CDR2 YYNGEE. Germline trimming cut 1 base from V and 4 bases from J; bases unmatched to any gene: 5. As DNA, the CDR3 is TGTGCCAGCAGCGTAAACACAGGGGTCGGGGCCAACGTCCTGACTTTC. Residues: CASSVNTGVGANVLTF.

This chain links TRBV7-9 with TRBJ1-2; 10 nucleotides agree with TRBD1. V shed 5 bases and J 5 bases; nucleotides not matched to a gene: 5. The CDR3 length is 14 residues. The germline CDR1 and CDR2 sequences are SEHNR and FQNEAQ (reference sequence). The CDR3 DNA sequence: TGTGCCAGCAGCCCATCGGGACAGGGGTATGGCTACACCTTC. It codes for CASSPSGQGYGYTF. The full variable domain, completed using reference TRBV7-9 and TRBJ1-2, is DTGVSQNPRHKITKRGQNVTFRCDPISEHNRLYWYRQTLGQGPEFLTYFQNEAQLEKSRLLSDRFSAERPKGSFSTLEIQRTEQGDSAMYLCASSPSGQGYGYTFGSGTRLTVV.

This clone was detected a few times. The genes are TRBV19 and TRBJ1-1; D is uncertain. Per the germline V gene, CDR1 is LNHDA and CDR2 is SQIVND (reference sequence). The CDR3 loop spans 15 amino acids. Trimming pared 5 bases from V and 1 base from J, leaving 14 bases between. The CDR3 loop is CASSLRGGENTEAFF. CDR3 sequence (DNA): TGTGCCAGTAGTCTTCGGGGTGGAGAGAACACTGAAGCTTTCTTT.

The J gene is TRBJ2-7, the V gene TRBV18; D gene uncertain. This CDR3 region has 15 residues. The germline gives CDR1 KGHSH, CDR2 LQKENI. Trimming left V 0 bases short and J 3 bases short, with 12 bases between. The CDR3 DNA reads as TGTGCCAGCTCACCACCGAAGACCCCCGTCTACGAGCAGTACTTC. Translating gives CASSPPKTPVYEQYF.

This clone appeared a few times. The chain combines TRBV6-5 with TRBJ1-1; D gene ambiguous. CDR1 and CDR2 (germline): MNHEY, SVGAGI. This CDR3 has 11 residues. Trimming cost V 5 bases and J 1 base, with 2 bases left between them. CDR3 DNA sequence: TGTGCCAGCAGTCGGAACACTGAAGCTTTCTTT. It is translated as CASSRNTEAFF.

The chain recombines TRBV5-1 with TRBJ2-5, with 7 bases fitting TRBD2. The CDR3 contains 15 residues. The V gene end was trimmed by 2 bases and the J gene end by 2 bases; junction bases not matched to a gene: 6. Germline CDR1 reads SGHRS; CDR2 reads YFSETQ. The DNA for the CDR3 is TGCGCCAGCAGCTTCGATCTAGCGGATCAAGAGACCCAGTACTTC. Its protein is CASSFDLADQETQYF.

This sequence joins TRBV5-4 and TRBJ2-7; TRBD2 might be the D (6 bases). The CDR3 runs 15 residues. Germline CDR1 is SGHNT and CDR2 is YYREEE (reference sequence). The V end lost 2 bases, the J end lost 2 bases, and 14 bases lay between the germline ends. The CDR3, as DNA: TGTGCCAGCAGCTTTAGGGGACTCCCTCCCTACGAGCAGTACTTC. Its translation: CASSFRGLPPYEQYF.

This clone showed up just once. This sequence joins TRBV6-5 and TRBJ2-2, with 8 bases fitting TRBD1. The CDR3 has 15 amino acids. Trimming at V came to 5 bases and at J to 5 bases, leaving 7 bases not matched to a gene. Germline loops: CDR1 MNHEY, CDR2 SVGAGI. CDR3 region: CASSTRDRSTGELFF. In DNA, the CDR3 is TGTGCCAGCAGTACGAGGGACAGGAGTACCGGGGAGCTGTTTTTT.

The chain employs TRBV9 and TRBJ2-1, with 11 positions matching TRBD1. From germline, CDR1 is SGDLS and CDR2 YYNGEE. The CDR3 contains 14 residues. With V trimmed by 8 bases and J by 1 base, 2 bases remained unmatched. The CDR3 DNA reads as TGTGCCAGGGACAGGGGGCGTTCCTACAATGAGCAGTTCTTC. Translating gives CARDRGRSYNEQFF.

The chain is built from TRBV6-5 and TRBJ2-7, with 8 bases that match TRBD1. Unmatched junction bases numbered 8, after V lost 7 bases and J lost 3 bases. The V gene's germline CDR1 is MNHEY and CDR2 SVGAGI. The CDR3 extends over 14 amino acids. The CDR3 is CASKTGAGNYEQYF. The CDR3 DNA reads as TGTGCCAGCAAGACAGGGGCTGGTAACTACGAGCAGTACTTC.

The chain joins TRBV5-4 to TRBJ2-1; D is unresolved. This CDR3 has 15 residues. V dropped 0 bases and J dropped 2 bases, with 9 bases sitting between them. The germline V gene has CDR1 SGHNT and CDR2 YYREEE (reference sequence). The CDR3 reads CASSLGQEPYNEQFF. The CDR3 DNA follows: TGTGCCAGCAGCTTGGGGCAGGAGCCCTACAATGAGCAGTTCTTC.

This clone has only a few counts. The chain couples TRBV9 to TRBJ2-5; no definite D call. The CDR3 runs 14 residues. Trimming shortened V by 4 bases and J by 2 bases, and 12 bases separated the two germline ends. CDR1 is SGDLS and CDR2 is YYNGEE in the germline V gene. CDR3 coding DNA: TGTGCCAGCAGCCGCGACCTGGTACAAGAGACCCAGTACTTC. It yields the protein CASSRDLVQETQYF. Filled out from reference TRBV9 and TRBJ2-5, the complete variable domain reads DSGVTQTPKHLITATGQRVTLRCSPRSGDLSVYWYQQSLDQGLQFLIQYYNGEERAKGNILERFSAQQFPDLHSELNLSSLELGDSALYFCASSRDLVQETQYFGPGTRLLVL.